The 17 T cell receptor beta chains below come from one sample, sequenced in a study of T cells in Graves' hyperthyroidism and ophthalmopathy. There were TCR beta CDR3 regions amplified from RNA transcripts. A first-round RT-PCR of the TCR CDR3 used the HTBI primer set. TCRdb reanalysed the multiplex PCR reads using MiXCR and keeps one entry per CDR3 protein. The sample contains 450,000 to 700,000 distinct CDR3 sequences, roughly 46% of which appear only once. The sequencing sample was made of peripheral blood or thyroid tissue (not recorded which). The source is a woman between 18 and 29 years old with Graves' hyperthyroidism.

The chain combines TRBV28 with TRBJ2-1; a weak D match, TRBD2 (5 bases). CDR1 MDHEN and CDR2 SYDVKM come from the germline V gene. The germline V and J ends were trimmed by 5 bases and 4 bases, with 15 bases remaining between them. The CDR3 runs to 15 residues. Written as DNA, the CDR3 is TGTGCCAGCAGTAGATTGGGAGACGGGTACAATGAGCAGTTCTTC. Its protein product is CASSRLGDGYNEQFF.

This clonotype was found many times. The chain joins TRBV6-1 to TRBJ2-5; D ambiguous. CDR3 size: 14 residues. In germline, CDR1 is MNHNS, CDR2 SASEGT. V lost 1 base and J 5 bases, leaving 11 bases between the germline ends. The CDR3 reads CASSEDEGSETQYF. The CDR3 DNA reads TGTGCCAGCAGTGAAGATGAAGGGTCGGAGACCCAGTACTTC.

The chain joins TRBV24-1 to TRBJ2-3; 10 nucleotides line up with TRBD1. The CDR3 is 15 residues long. Germline loops: CDR1 KGHDR, CDR2 SFDVKD. Trimming removed 5 bases from V and 4 bases from J; junction bases left unmatched: 5. The CDR3: CATSVGTGAPDTQYF. CDR3 sequence (DNA): TGTGCCACCAGTGTTGGGACAGGGGCTCCAGATACGCAGTATTTT.

On this clonotype: An end of the junction does not agree with germline; a read error may underlie this. This chain uses TRBV5-1 with TRBJ2-7, with TRBD2 matching over 12 bases. Looked up from germline, CDR1 is SGHRS and CDR2 is YFSETQ. The CDR3 is made up of 18 amino acids. The CDR3 bases are TGTGCCAGCAGCCAAGTTGGGACTAGCGGGCTTAATATGCACGAGCAGTACTTC. It is translated as CASSQVGTSGLNMHEQYF.

The chain recombines TRBV27 with TRBJ1-1; 7 nucleotides match TRBD1. V lost 0 bases to trimming and J lost 4 bases; unmatched junction nucleotides: 5. CDR1 is MNHEY, CDR2 SMNVEV, per germline (reference sequence). The CDR3 runs 15 residues. As DNA, the CDR3 is TGTGCCAGCAGTTTATCTAGGGGGCCGGGCACTGAAGCTTTCTTT. Its translation is CASSLSRGPGTEAFF.

Worth noting for this clonotype: Possible read error: a much larger clone is one base away. The V gene is TRBV5-1, the J gene TRBJ1-2; 10 bases are a match to TRBD1. The CDR3 consists of 17 residues. J gave up 6 bases and V 2 bases, and 13 bases lay outside the gene matches. Per germline, CDR1 SGHRS and CDR2 YFSETQ. CDR3 nucleotide sequence: TGCGCCAGCAGCTTCAACCCGGGACAGGGGCCAGGGAATGGCTACACCTTC. Its translation is CASSFNPGQGPGNGYTF.

This clonotype was counted only a few times. This sequence joins TRBV27 and TRBJ2-3, with no clear D. There are 13 residues in the CDR3. The V end was cut by 7 bases, the J end by 6 bases, with 14 bases between. Germline assignment: CDR1 MNHEY and CDR2 SMNVEV (reference sequence). The CDR3 here is CASTPLIGDTQYF. The CDR3 DNA reads as TGTGCCAGCACCCCTTTGATAGGGGATACGCAGTATTTT.

This clonotype has ten or more counts. The chain has TRBV6-5 and TRBJ1-1; no firm D call. Germline loops: CDR1 MNHEY, CDR2 SVGAGI. V was pared by 0 bases and J by 4 bases, with 9 bases between. The CDR3 length is 14 residues. CDR3 nucleotide sequence: TGTGCCAGCAGTTACTCATGGAGTGGCACTGAAGCTTTCTTT. Translated, it gives CASSYSWSGTEAFF.

V gene TRBV6-1 combines with J gene TRBJ1-2; perhaps TRBD1 as D (6 bases). The CDR3 has 13 residues. V was pared by 8 bases and J by 1 base, with 11 bases between. Germline V CDR1 and CDR2: MNHNS, SASEGT. In DNA, the CDR3 is TGTGCCAGCGGGACGGACAGTAACTATGGCTACACCTTC. It specifies CASGTDSNYGYTF.

This chain links TRBV24-1 with TRBJ2-1; TRBD1 or TRBD2 may be the D gene (5 bases each). Trimming pared 5 bases from V and 0 bases from J, leaving 10 bases between. Germline CDR1 KGHDR, CDR2 SFDVKD. The CDR3 sequence is 15 residues long. The CDR3 sequence is CATSGGGTSYNEQFF. The CDR3 region has the DNA TGTGCCACCAGTGGTGGGGGTACCTCCTACAATGAGCAGTTCTTC.

In its sample, this clonotype was seen once. This chain uses TRBV29-1 with TRBJ2-1, with a possible D match to TRBD1 (5 bases). V was clipped by 3 bases and J by 4 bases, with 13 bases between them. The CDR3 length is 14 residues. The germline V gene encodes CDR1 SQVTM and CDR2 ANQGSEA. The CDR3 here is CSVESRAGYNEQFF. In nucleotides, the CDR3 is TGCAGCGTTGAGAGCAGGGCCGGGTACAATGAGCAGTTCTTC.

Concerning this clonotype: Likely a read error: the CDR3 ends without its conserved phenylalanine or tryptophan. It is unclear where the CDR3 begins or ends on the DNA, so no DNA is shown, and the CDR3 is as TCRdb lists it. The gene calls are TRBV7-2 and TRBJ2-7; the DNA was not used to check the table's D call, TRBD1. Per the germline V gene, CDR1 is SGHTA and CDR2 is FQGNSA. Inclusive of both ends, the CDR3 amounts to 9 amino acids. The CDR3 sequence is CASSLDRYS.

This clonotype has a count of ten or more. V and J are TRBV4-1 and TRBJ2-6; D is undetermined. Per germline, CDR1 MGHRA and CDR2 YSYEKL. The CDR3 is 15 amino acids. V shed 3 bases and J shed 6 bases, with 12 bases lying between them. The CDR3 sequence is CASSQAHRSANVLTF. The CDR3 coding sequence is TGCGCCAGCAGCCAGGCCCATCGTTCGGCCAACGTCCTGACTTTC.

This chain joins TRBV7-9 and TRBJ2-2; 11 bases are a match to TRBD2. V shed 4 bases and J 7 bases; nucleotides not matched to a gene: 11. CDR1 SEHNR and CDR2 FQNEAQ come from the germline V gene (reference sequence). CDR3 length equals 17 residues. The CDR3 sequence: CASSYSGRDVSLGELFF. The DNA for the CDR3 is TGTGCCAGCAGCTATAGCGGGAGGGACGTGTCTCTCGGGGAGCTGTTTTTT.

Ten or more counts support this clonotype. J is TRBJ1-1 and V is TRBV20-1; TRBD1 matches at 8 bases. J was trimmed by 1 base and V by 4 bases; bases with no gene match: 2. The length of the CDR3 is 13 residues. Germline CDR1 and CDR2: DFQATT and SNEGSKA (reference sequence). The CDR3 region is CSAIDRGNTEAFF. CDR3 in DNA: TGCAGTGCTATTGACAGGGGGAACACTGAAGCTTTCTTT.

There are many counts of this clonotype. The chain is built from TRBV7-2 and TRBJ1-1, with D unresolved. This CDR3 region has 14 residues. V was clipped by 5 bases and J by 10 bases, with 20 bases between them. The V gene's germline CDR1 is SGHTA and CDR2 FQGNSA. CDR3 nucleotides: TGTGCCAGCAGCCAGCTAGGAAGGACGATGGCAGCTTTCTTT. As protein: CASSQLGRTMAAFF.

This clonotype was counted ten times or more. The chain is built from TRBV20-1 and TRBJ2-7; 11 bases align to TRBD2. V lost 7 bases to trimming and J lost 1 base; unmatched junction nucleotides: 9. CDR3 size: 15 residues. Germline lookup yields CDR1 DFQATT and CDR2 SNEGSKA (reference sequence). The CDR3 DNA reads TGCAGTGGAGCCTCTCCTAGCGGGAGGTCCTACGAGCAGTACTTC. It is translated as CSGASPSGRSYEQYF.